Shown below are 17 T cell receptor beta chains from a single sample sequenced in a study of shared clonotypes between healthy human individuals. The protocol was immunoSEQ multiplex PCR, while the TCRdb copy is restricted to in-frame clones and leaves out a portion. This sample yields millions of clones, of which 80% to 95% are seen a single time; about 0.41% belongs to the top ten. Sequencing used naive CD4+ T cells from PBMCs. Subset here: CD45RA+ positively selected. The source of these receptors is a man between 18 and 29 years old in good health. Some clones in this sample may be carry-over from other donors' samples.

The sample holds one count of this clone. This CDR3 reads CASSSTLAGASDTQYF. CDR3 DNA sequence: TGCGCCAGCAGTTCCACCCTAGCGGGAGCATCAGATACGCAGTATTTT. The chain recombines TRBV5-1 with TRBJ2-3, with 10 bases lining up with TRBD2. Per germline, CDR1 SGHRS and CDR2 YFSETQ. This CDR3 comprises 16 residues. Germline trimming cut 5 bases from V and 4 bases from J; bases unmatched to any gene: 10.

V gene TRBV9 combines with J gene TRBJ2-1, with 14 bases matching TRBD2. The trim removed 4 bases at V and 9 bases at J, leaving 9 bases unmatched. There are 16 residues in the CDR3. CDR1 is SGDLS, CDR2 YYNGEE, per germline. DNA of the CDR3: TGTGCCAGCAGCCTACCGGGACTAGCGGGAGCAGGTGAGCAGTTCTTC. This translates into CASSLPGLAGAGEQFF.

The chain has TRBV7-3 and TRBJ2-2; D is unresolved. Germline V gives CDR1 SGHTA, CDR2 FQGTGA. The CDR3 runs 12 residues. V was clipped by 5 bases and J by 5 bases, with 6 bases between them. CDR3 amino acids: CASSLFTGELFF. CDR3 sequence (DNA): TGTGCCAGCAGCCTCTTTACCGGGGAGCTGTTTTTT.

The chain links TRBV5-5 to TRBJ2-5, with D possibly matching TRBD1 (5 bases). Germline V gene lookup returns CDR1 SGHKS and CDR2 YYEKEE (reference sequence). The V and J ends lost 1 base and 4 bases respectively, with 14 bases between them. The length of the CDR3 is 15 residues. This CDR3 reads CASSLSQGLGETQYF. CDR3 coding DNA: TGTGCCAGCAGCTTGTCCCAGGGCCTGGGAGAGACCCAGTACTTC.

Turning to this clone: Other nucleotide sequences in the sample specify the same CDR3. This chain uses TRBV2 with TRBJ1-1; D perhaps matches TRBD1 (6 bases). Germline assignment: CDR1 SNHLY and CDR2 FYNNEI. This CDR3 spans 14 amino acids. V lost 5 bases and J lost 3, with 13 bases in between. For the CDR3, the DNA is TGTGCCAGCAGTCTCACGGGGGCGGACACTGAAGCTTTCTTT. Protein sequence: CASSLTGADTEAFF.

Of note for this clone: Different DNA sequences within this sample yield the same CDR3. The rearrangement uses TRBV6-1 and TRBJ1-5, with 8 bases lining up with TRBD1. Losses at the gene ends were 4 bases for V and 5 bases for J; bases not matched to a gene: 4. The CDR3 contains 14 residues. CDR1 MNHNS and CDR2 SASEGT come from the germline V gene. CDR3 nucleotide sequence: TGTGCCAGCAGTGGAGGACAGGGCTATCAGCCCCAGCATTTT. Translated, it gives CASSGGQGYQPQHF.

The chain recombines TRBV4-3 with TRBJ2-2, with D possibly TRBD1 on 6 matching bases. Trimming cost V 0 bases and J 4 bases, with 12 bases left between them. This CDR3 region has 16 residues. Germline loops: CDR1 LGHNA, CDR2 YSLEER. CDR3 coding DNA: TGCGCCAGCAGCCAAGAGACAGGAACTTTCACCGGGGAGCTGTTTTTT. As protein: CASSQETGTFTGELFF.

This clone has a single count. The chain combines TRBV11-3 with TRBJ2-2; D ambiguous. This CDR3 is 13 amino acids long. V lost 5 bases, J lost 6 bases, and 10 bases lay in between. Germline CDR1 SGHNT, CDR2 YENEEA. The CDR3 loop reads CASSPPESGELFF. The CDR3 DNA reads as TGTGCCAGCAGCCCACCTGAGTCCGGGGAGCTGTTTTTT.

The chain joins TRBV9 to TRBJ2-3, with D hard to call. Trimming shortened V by 3 bases and J by 2 bases, and 13 bases separated the two germline ends. CDR1 is SGDLS and CDR2 is YYNGEE in the germline V gene. This CDR3 has 15 residues. The chain's CDR3 is CASSGAPGSTDTQYF. The CDR3 DNA sequence: TGTGCCAGCAGCGGAGCGCCCGGGTCCACAGATACGCAGTATTTT.

The chain couples TRBV28 to TRBJ1-2, with TRBD1 matching 9 bases. Trimming cost V 5 bases and J 7 bases; bases outside gene matches: 5. This CDR3 comprises 13 residues. Per germline, CDR1 MDHEN and CDR2 SYDVKM. The CDR3 sequence is CASSRQGVFGYTF. DNA for the CDR3: TGTGCCAGCAGTCGACAGGGGGTGTTTGGCTACACCTTC.

This sequence joins TRBV6-5 and TRBJ2-3; the match to TRBD2 covers 7 bases. V was clipped by 4 bases and J by 2 bases; unmatched bases: 9. The CDR3 is 16 amino acids. Germline V gives CDR1 MNHEY, CDR2 SVGAGI. DNA of the CDR3: TGTGCCAGCAGTTCGCGAGCGGGACGAAACACAGATACGCAGTATTTT. Amino acid sequence: CASSSRAGRNTDTQYF.

The chain uses TRBV9 and TRBJ2-5; 10 nucleotides match TRBD2. V was clipped by 3 bases and J by 2 bases; unmatched bases: 7. Germline V gives CDR1 SGDLS, CDR2 YYNGEE. The CDR3 runs 16 residues. The CDR3: CASSEGLAQDQETQYF. DNA for the CDR3: TGTGCCAGCAGCGAGGGACTAGCGCAAGATCAAGAGACCCAGTACTTC. The entire variable domain, with the rest obtained from reference TRBV9 and TRBJ2-5, is as follows: DSGVTQTPKHLITATGQRVTLRCSPRSGDLSVYWYQQSLDQGLQFLIQYYNGEERAKGNILERFSAQQFPDLHSELNLSSLELGDSALYFCASSEGLAQDQETQYFGPGTRLLVL.

The V and J genes are TRBV9 and TRBJ2-3, with 13 bases that match TRBD2. Trimming cost V 2 bases and J 0 bases; bases outside gene matches: 6. Germline CDR1 is SGDLS and CDR2 is YYNGEE. The CDR3 sequence is 18 residues long. The CDR3 coding sequence is TGTGCCAGCAGCGTGGGACTAGCGGGAATCCGCAGCACAGATACGCAGTATTTT. Its translation: CASSVGLAGIRSTDTQYF.

The CDR3 nucleotides are TGTGCCAGTAGTATACCCGGGACAGCTAGCTACGAGCAGTACTTC. This sequence encodes CASSIPGTASYEQYF. V gene TRBV19 combines with J gene TRBJ2-7; 7 nucleotides match TRBD1. The CDR3 has 15 amino acids. J was trimmed by 3 bases and V by 2 bases; bases with no gene match: 7. From germline, CDR1 is LNHDA and CDR2 SQIVND (reference sequence).

The CDR3 spells CHIAHYNEQFF. The CDR3 DNA reads TGCCATATAGCGCACTACAATGAGCAGTTCTTC. J is TRBJ2-1 and V is TRBV20-1, with a possible D match to TRBD2 (5 bases). The CDR3 contains 11 residues. The V gene's germline CDR1 is DFQATT and CDR2 SNEGSKA (reference sequence).

The gene calls are TRBV7-9 and TRBJ2-5; 13 nucleotides match TRBD2. J was trimmed by 5 bases and V by 4 bases; bases with no gene match: 7. The germline gives CDR1 SEHNR, CDR2 FQNEAQ (reference sequence). This CDR3 spans 16 amino acids. CDR3 loop: CASSSRTSGRWETQYF. The CDR3 DNA is TGTGCCAGCAGCTCGAGGACTAGCGGGAGATGGGAGACCCAGTACTTC.

The V call is TRBV29-1, the J call TRBJ1-1; possible D gene TRBD1, 5 bases. The germline V gene has CDR1 SQVTM and CDR2 ANQGSEA. Trimming left V 1 base short and J 0 bases short, with 12 bases between. The CDR3 sequence is 15 residues long. The CDR3 DNA is TGCAGCGTTGAAGGACCGGGGGGGGTGAACACTGAAGCTTTCTTT. Translating it yields CSVEGPGGVNTEAFF.